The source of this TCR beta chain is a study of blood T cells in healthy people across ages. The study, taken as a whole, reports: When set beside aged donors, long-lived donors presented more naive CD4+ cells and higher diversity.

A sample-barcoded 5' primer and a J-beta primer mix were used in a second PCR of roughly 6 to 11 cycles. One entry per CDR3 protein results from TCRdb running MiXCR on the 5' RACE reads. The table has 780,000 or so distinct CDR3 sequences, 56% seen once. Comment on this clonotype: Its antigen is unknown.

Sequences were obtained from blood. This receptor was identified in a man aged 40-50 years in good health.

The CDR3 DNA follows: TGTGCCAGCAGCCATGTGGGGGGCCCACGGGGTTTATGGACCCAGTACTTC. This sequence encodes CASSHVGGPRGLWTQYF. The chain couples TRBV11-2 to TRBJ2-5; either TRBD1 or TRBD2 may supply D (6 bases each). Germline V gene lookup returns CDR1 SGHAT and CDR2 FQNNGV. Trimming removed 5 bases from V and 7 bases from J, with 26 bases in between. The CDR3 is 17 residues long.